This TCR beta chain was sequenced during a study of blood T cell repertoires in COVID-19. On the study more broadly: Specimens from acute and convalescent COVID-19 originated in the United States, Italy and Spain.

Authors' processing steps: Amplification of reference gene primers provided the estimated nucleated cell counts. Assay used: immunoSEQ multiplex PCR; TCRdb lists only in-frame clones, some missing. V, J and clone size are those of that table, while D and trimming were read from the DNA. This sample carries tens of thousands of clones, roughly nine tenths of them seen once, and the ten largest clones take about 5.5%. The Seattle site enrolled patients during active infection and followed them longitudinally. This CDR3 is 16 amino acids long. V was clipped by 1 base and J by 4 bases; unmatched bases: 10. Germline-derived CDR1 and CDR2 are SGHNT and YYREEE (reference sequence).

Sequences were obtained from peripheral blood. The sequence was obtained from a man in his 60s with COVID-19, enrolled during active disease. The chain combines TRBV5-4 with TRBJ2-5; 7 bases agree with TRBD2. The DNA for the CDR3 is TGTGCCAGCAGCTTGTATTTAGGACTAGAGGTAGAGACCCAGTACTTC. Its translation is CASSLYLGLEVETQYF.